This T cell receptor beta chain was recovered during a study of T cell responses to AZD1222 COVID-19 vaccine. About this clone itself: Its antigen remains unidentified.

Using immunoSEQ multiplex PCR, the repertoire was profiled, and TCRdb retains in-frame clones only, with some absent. The sample carries around 110,000 clones, 80% to 95% recorded once. V lost 6 bases and J 7 bases, leaving 24 bases between the germline ends. Germline CDR1 LNHDA, CDR2 SQIVND (reference sequence). The CDR3 has 16 amino acids. Broader study findings: None of the repertoires were sampled until the peak T cell response had passed. CD4 TCRs linked to vaccination spanned spike, dominating at 160-218 and 743-854. Clonal diversity was possibly underestimated, and white British individuals and females predominated among donors.

This chain connects TRBV19 to TRBJ1-2; possibly TRBD1 for D (6 bases). Sequences were derived from peripheral blood, sampled 28 days after the second AZD1222 dose. The sequence was obtained from an adult who received the AZD1222 COVID-19 vaccine. The DNA for the CDR3 is TGTGCCAGTAGCATCACCTCCAATCTGGAGGGGGGTGGCTACACCTTC. Encoded protein: CASSITSNLEGGGYTF.